This TCR beta chain was found in a study of tumor-infiltrating lymphocytes in oesophageal squamous cell carcinoma. TCRdb redid the calling of the PCR reads with MiXCR, one entry per CDR3 protein. The table records about 20,000 distinct CDR3 sequences, 35% to 50% of them present only once. Germline CDR1 reads MNHNS; CDR2 reads SASEGT. The CDR3 totals 13 residues. The chain combines TRBV6-1 with TRBJ2-5; 7 bases align to TRBD1. The DNA end favors TRBJ2-4, so the J call may be wrong. The sequence was collected from a male donor with esophageal squamous cell carcinoma. Sequences were obtained from normal esophageal tissue next to the tumor. DNA of the CDR3: TGTGCCAGCATAGACCACGGGACAGACATTCAGTACTTC. Protein product: CASIDHGTDIQYF.